Below, 21 T cell receptor beta chains from the same sample are listed, as sequenced in a study of blood T cell repertoires in COVID-19. Sequenced by immunoSEQ multiplex PCR; TCRdb stores in-frame clones only, minus some. The table includes some 310,000 clones, roughly 84% detected once. What was sequenced was peripheral blood. These receptors came from a man aged 45-60 years with active or convalescent COVID-19.

The chain links TRBV6-4 to TRBJ2-1, with 12 bases that match TRBD2. Looked up from germline, CDR1 is MRHNA and CDR2 is SNTAGT. This CDR3 region has 13 residues. The junction had 4 bases not matched to a gene; V was cut back by 4 bases and J by 12 bases. For the CDR3, the DNA is TGTGCCAGCAGTGGTCTAGCGGGGGGGCCGCAGTTCTTC. Its translation is CASSGLAGGPQFF.

The chain couples TRBV4-3 to TRBJ1-1, with D perhaps matching TRBD1 (5 bases). This CDR3 region has 16 residues. V lost 1 base and J 4 bases, leaving 16 bases between the germline ends. Germline CDR1 reads LGHNA; CDR2 reads YSLEER. CDR3 residues: CASSQVQGGRGTEAFF. The CDR3, as DNA: TGCGCCAGCAGCCAAGTCCAGGGAGGTAGGGGCACTGAAGCTTTCTTT.

The chain is built from TRBV28 and TRBJ1-1; unclear D gene. V was clipped by 3 bases and J by 0 bases, with 5 bases between them. The germline gives CDR1 MDHEN, CDR2 SYDVKM. The CDR3 loop spans 13 amino acids. Here the CDR3 reads CASSFPMNTEAFF. The DNA of the CDR3 is TGTGCCAGCAGTTTTCCAATGAACACTGAAGCTTTCTTT.

This clone was found once. The chain has TRBV4-1 and TRBJ2-5, with 7 bases lining up with TRBD1. Germline trimming cut 2 bases from V and 5 bases from J; bases unmatched to any gene: 2. Germline CDR1 reads MGHRA; CDR2 reads YSYEKL. The CDR3 is 13 amino acids. CDR3 sequence (DNA): TGCGCCAGCAGCCAACCCAGGGGGGAGACCCAGTACTTC. Its protein is CASSQPRGETQYF.

V is TRBV29-1 and J is TRBJ2-1; 7 nucleotides align to TRBD2. From germline, CDR1 is SQVTM and CDR2 ANQGSEA. The CDR3 totals 14 residues. The J segment lost 4 bases and the V segment lost 6 bases, leaving 9 bases of the junction unmatched. The CDR3 here is CSVSAGPTYNEQFF. CDR3 DNA: TGCAGCGTGTCAGCGGGACCGACTTACAATGAGCAGTTCTTC.

The chain links TRBV2 to TRBJ2-1; 12 bases line up with TRBD2. The ends lost 4 bases at V and 7 bases at J; junction bases unmatched: 8. This CDR3 has 16 residues. CDR1 SNHLY and CDR2 FYNNEI come from the germline V gene. CDR3 in amino acids: CASSGSGLAGSNEQFF. The CDR3, as DNA: TGTGCCAGCAGTGGATCCGGACTAGCGGGAAGTAATGAGCAGTTCTTC.

The chain recombines TRBV7-9 with TRBJ2-3; possibly TRBD1 for D (5 bases). The CDR3 spans 12 residues. Germline lookup yields CDR1 SEHNR and CDR2 FQNEAQ (reference sequence). V lost 4 bases and J 5 bases, leaving 7 bases between the germline ends. CDR3 DNA sequence: TGTGCCAGCAGCTCCCAGGGAGATACGCAGTATTTT. This translates into CASSSQGDTQYF.

CDR3 region: CAWAGAPGQPQHF. For the CDR3, the DNA is TGTGCCTGGGCGGGAGCCCCGGGGCAGCCCCAGCATTTT. The gene calls are TRBV30 and TRBJ1-5; no definite D call. CDR1 is GTSNPN, CDR2 SVGIG, per germline (reference sequence). V was cut by 5 bases and J by 7 bases, with 15 bases left in between. This CDR3 is 13 amino acids long.

This clone was counted between two and nine times. The CDR3 DNA reads as TGTGCCATCAGGCGCGACAGGGTCGGGCGGCCAGAGGTTGAGCAGTTCTTC. It encodes CAIRRDRVGRPEVEQFF. V is TRBV10-3 and J is TRBJ2-1; 7 bases align to TRBD1. The CDR3 is 17 residues long. The J segment lost 9 bases and the V segment lost 6 bases, leaving 20 bases of the junction unmatched. Germline values: CDR1 ENHRY, CDR2 SYGVKD.

This chain's CDR3 is CASSRPGQGPYEQYF. The CDR3 region has the DNA TGTGCCAGCAGCCGCCCGGGACAGGGGCCCTACGAGCAGTACTTC. This chain connects TRBV6-5 to TRBJ2-7; 10 bases map to TRBD1. The CDR3 length is 15 residues. The junction had 7 bases not matched to a gene; V was cut back by 6 bases and J by 2 bases. Germline V lookup: CDR1 MNHEY, CDR2 SVGAGI.

The V gene is TRBV7-6, the J gene TRBJ2-3, with 7 bases lining up with TRBD2. This CDR3 has 19 residues. The trim removed 5 bases at V and 0 bases at J, leaving 17 bases unmatched. The germline CDR1 and CDR2 sequences are SGHVS and FNYEAQ. In nucleotides, the CDR3 is TGTGCCAGCAGCATAAGCTACAATCCGGGACTACCTAGCACAGATACGCAGTATTTT. Amino acid sequence: CASSISYNPGLPSTDTQYF.

This chain uses TRBV15 with TRBJ1-5; 7 bases fit TRBD1. The CDR3 extends over 17 amino acids. Germline CDR1 is LNHNV and CDR2 is YYDKDF (reference sequence). V gave up 3 bases and J gave up 4 bases; unmatched junction bases: 12. CDR3 amino acids: CATSRDGTASGNQPQHF. The CDR3, as DNA: TGTGCCACCAGCAGGGATGGGACAGCCTCTGGAAATCAGCCCCAGCATTTT. Variable domain in full (rest from reference TRBV15 and TRBJ1-5): DAMVIQNPRYQVTQFGKPVTLSCSQTLNHNVMYWYQQKSSQAPKLLFHYYDKDFNNEADTPDNFQSRRPNTSFCFLDIRSPGLGDTAMYLCATSRDGTASGNQPQHFGDGTRLSIL.

This clone appeared once. The chain carries TRBV30 and TRBJ2-1, with no clear D. This CDR3 is built from 11 residues. Deletions cut 2 bases from V and 3 bases from J, with 2 bases between. Germline CDR1 is GTSNPN and CDR2 is SVGIG (reference sequence). CDR3 nucleotides: TGTGCCTGGAGTTACTACAATGAGCAGTTCTTC. Encoded protein: CAWSYYNEQFF.

The rearrangement joins TRBV19 to TRBJ1-1; possibly TRBD1 for D (6 bases). V lost 6 bases to trimming and J lost 6 bases, with 17 bases between them. The CDR3 is 14 residues long. Germline V gene sequence: CDR1 LNHDA, CDR2 SQIVND (reference sequence). The CDR3 DNA is TGTGCCAGTAGGTCGGACAGCCTCAGCCCTGAAGCTTTCTTT. Translation: CASRSDSLSPEAFF. Full variable domain (rest looked up from reference TRBV19 and TRBJ1-1): DGGITQSPKYLFRKEGQNVTLSCEQNLNHDAMYWYRQDPGQGLRLIYYSQIVNDFQKGDIAEGYSVSREKKESFPLTVTSAQKNPTAFYLCASRSDSLSPEAFFGQGTRLTVV.

This rearrangement joins TRBV12-3 or TRBV12-4 to TRBJ2-1; D might be TRBD1 (5 bases). The V and J ends lost 6 bases and 9 bases respectively, with 15 bases between them. This CDR3 comprises 13 residues. The CDR3, as DNA: TGTGCCAGCAGCCCACCACAGGCCATTGAGCAGTTCTTC. It translates to CASSPPQAIEQFF.

The chain carries TRBV24-1 and TRBJ2-3, with 7 bases identical to TRBD2. The CDR3 has 13 amino acids. The V segment lost 9 bases and the J segment 2 bases; nucleotides outside the gene matches: 4. Germline V lookup: CDR1 KGHDR, CDR2 SFDVKD. The CDR3 here is CATGGGDTDTQYF. In nucleotides, the CDR3 is TGTGCCACCGGGGGGGGTGACACAGATACGCAGTATTTT.

This clone has a single count. The V and J genes are TRBV25-1 and TRBJ2-5; the match to TRBD1 covers 7 bases. Germline V gives CDR1 MGHDK, CDR2 SYGVNS. V was clipped by 4 bases and J by 1 base; unmatched bases: 3. The CDR3 covers 14 residues. CDR3 protein: CASSVGTAQETQYF. In DNA form, the CDR3 reads TGTGCCAGCAGTGTGGGGACAGCCCAAGAGACCCAGTACTTC.

The V call is TRBV4-2, the J call TRBJ2-1; a possible D gene is TRBD2 (6 bases). Germline assignment: CDR1 LGHNA and CDR2 YNFKEQ. The CDR3 totals 16 residues. V lost 1 base to trimming and J lost 6 bases, with 16 bases between them. DNA of the CDR3: TGTGCCAGCAGCCAAGTTGGCGGGGAGTTGGTCAATGAGCAGTTCTTC. It codes for CASSQVGGELVNEQFF.

The chain carries TRBV24-1 and TRBJ1-5, with 8 bases aligning to TRBD1. J was trimmed by 7 bases and V by 3 bases; bases with no gene match: 4. The CDR3 covers 14 residues. Germline-derived CDR1 and CDR2 are KGHDR and SFDVKD. The CDR3: CATSDAQGDQPQHF. The CDR3 nucleotides read TGTGCCACCAGTGATGCACAGGGGGACCAGCCCCAGCATTTT.

On this clone: Other DNA sequences from this sample encode an identical CDR3 as well. The J gene is TRBJ2-7, the V gene TRBV28; 9 bases are shared with TRBD1. J lost 3 bases, V lost 2 bases, and 5 bases had no gene match. Germline V gene sequence: CDR1 MDHEN, CDR2 SYDVKM. The CDR3 is 15 amino acids. The chain's CDR3 is CASSLPGTGSYEQYF. CDR3 DNA sequence: TGTGCCAGCAGTTTACCCGGGACAGGGAGCTACGAGCAGTACTTC.

The J gene is TRBJ2-3, the V gene TRBV15; 10 bases match TRBD2. Germline CDR1 and CDR2: LNHNV and YYDKDF (reference sequence). The trim removed 2 bases at V and 3 bases at J, leaving 2 bases unmatched. The CDR3 has 15 amino acids. The CDR3 sequence is CATSRQRGGTDTQYF. For the CDR3, the DNA is TGTGCCACCAGCAGACAGCGGGGGGGAACAGATACGCAGTATTTT.